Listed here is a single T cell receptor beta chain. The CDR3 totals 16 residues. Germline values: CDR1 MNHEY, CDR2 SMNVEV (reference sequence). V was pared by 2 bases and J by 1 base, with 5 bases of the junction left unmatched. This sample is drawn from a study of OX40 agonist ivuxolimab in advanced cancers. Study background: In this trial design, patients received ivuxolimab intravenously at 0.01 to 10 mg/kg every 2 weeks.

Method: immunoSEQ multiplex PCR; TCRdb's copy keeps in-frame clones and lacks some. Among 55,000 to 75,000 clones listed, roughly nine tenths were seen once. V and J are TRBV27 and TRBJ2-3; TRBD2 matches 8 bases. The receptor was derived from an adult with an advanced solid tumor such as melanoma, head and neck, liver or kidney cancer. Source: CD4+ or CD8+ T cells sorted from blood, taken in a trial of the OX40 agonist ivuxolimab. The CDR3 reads CASSLISSGRTDTQYF. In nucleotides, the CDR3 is TGTGCCAGCAGTTTAATCTCTAGCGGGCGCACAGATACGCAGTATTTT.